This T cell receptor (beta chain) was identified in a study of graft-versus-host responses after intestinal transplantation. On the study more broadly: Every one of the recipients received anti-thymocyte globulin induction and afterwards took tacrolimus and steroids for around 3 years.

The protocol was immunoSEQ multiplex PCR, while the TCRdb copy is restricted to in-frame clones and leaves out a portion. This sample has over 45,000 clones, with more than 70% found just once. To note about this clone: Its specificity is unknown.

This sequence was found in a human donor who was the organ donor for an intestinal transplant. Material: unstimulated CD4+ T cells sorted from spleen or lymph node cells, obtained before transplant.

DNA of the CDR3: TGCAGCGTTGAGGGAACGGGGAGAAACACCATATATTTT. Its translation is CSVEGTGRNTIYF. This chain joins TRBV29-1 and TRBJ1-3; D not resolved. This CDR3 has 13 amino acids. V lost 3 bases and J 5 bases, leaving 11 bases between the germline ends. Germline assignment: CDR1 SQVTM and CDR2 ANQGSEA.